The clone carrying this T cell receptor (beta chain) was counted only a few times. As yet, its antigen is unknown. PCR primers comprised 60 Vbeta and 13 Jbeta primers. The assay was immunoSEQ multiplex PCR, and TCRdb's table has in-frame clones only and misses some. The sample lists approximately 160,000 clones, 77% occurring once. The data were obtained in a study of cytomegalovirus exposure and HLA in healthy donors. Study-wide results and limits: Analyses of presence and absence presupposed an approximately uniform sequencing depth across donors. Other equally common chains were less clonally expanded than HLA-associated TCR beta chains, a later analysis showed. Association with HLA alleles at 0.05 false discovery rate was found for around 17,000 TCR beta sequences in a later analysis. Later on, an analysis found that several of the most significant clusters appeared to be linked to common viral pathogens, which included parvovirus B19.

V lost 4 bases, J lost 4 bases, and 16 bases stayed unmatched. Germline CDR1 and CDR2: SGHDT and YYEEEE. There are 17 residues in the CDR3. The chain links TRBV5-6 to TRBJ1-2, with 7 bases aligning to TRBD1. This sequence originates from a woman in her twenties or thirties in good health and CMV-seronegative. Sequencing was done on a sample of PBMCs. In DNA, the CDR3 is TGTGCCAGCAGCCTATCCGGGACAGCCGACCTGCTCTATGGCTACACCTTC. Protein: CASSLSGTADLLYGYTF.